Detailed here is one T cell receptor beta chain. Its antigen remains unknown. This may be a read error: a much more frequent sequence differs by one nucleotide. V trimming: 2 bases; J trimming: 3 bases; junction bases outside the gene matches: 2. The CDR3 contains 17 residues. In germline, CDR1 is SGHTA, CDR2 FQGTGA. This record comes from a study of shared clonotypes between healthy human individuals. Deep-level running was used for the assay. The assay was immunoSEQ multiplex PCR, and TCRdb's table has in-frame clones only and misses some. The sample shows 850,000 to 1,100,000 clones, approximately 80% of them seen only once. General study findings and limits: Rarefaction demonstrated incomplete sorted-subset sequencing despite large depth. Non-shared clonotypes had lower generation probabilities than clonotypes shared by all four sorted-subset donors.

This TCR came from a man younger than 30 in good health. Some clones in this sample may be carry-over from other donors' samples. The source material was memory CD4+ T cells from PBMCs. The subset was: CD45RA-negative fraction. The V and J genes are TRBV7-3 and TRBJ2-2; 14 bases line up with TRBD2. CDR3 DNA sequence: TGTGCCAGCAGCTTACCGGGACTAGCGGGAGACACCGGGGAGCTGTTTTTT. As protein: CASSLPGLAGDTGELFF.